This entry lists 9 T cell receptor beta chains sequenced from one sample in a study of T-cell reconstitution after alpha-beta-depleted transplantation in children. As it was prepared, the TCRbeta library received unique molecular identifiers. MiXCR, applied by TCRdb to the PCR reads, yields one record per CDR3 protein. The sample lists approximately 640,000 distinct CDR3 sequences, approximately 16% seen once, with about 1.1% in the top ten. Sequencing used PBMCs from the stem cell graft donor, obtained from the stem cell graft. The receptors come from a human donor who donated a stem cell graft to a child with acute myeloid leukemia.

Remarks on this clonotype: A single base separates this from a much larger clone, so it may be a read error. The rearrangement links TRBV29-1 to TRBJ1-2; D is ambiguous. The CDR3 length is 13 residues. CDR1 is SQVTM and CDR2 is ANQGSEA in the germline V gene. Trimming cost V 3 bases and J 4 bases, with 12 bases left between them. The DNA for the CDR3 is TGCAGCGTTGAGTCCCAGGCAGCCTATGGCTACACCTTC. It specifies CSVESQAAYGYTF.

The chain has TRBV5-4 and TRBJ2-7, with a tentative D call TRBD2 (5 bases). The V end lost 3 bases, the J end lost 3 bases, and 10 bases lay between the germline ends. CDR1 and CDR2 from the germline V gene are SGHNT and YYREEE (reference sequence). The CDR3 length is 13 residues. The CDR3 protein is CASSSGVLYEQYV. The CDR3 DNA follows: TGTGCCAGCAGCTCCGGGGTACTCTACGAGCAGTACGTC.

This chain uses TRBV10-3 with TRBJ1-1; TRBD1 is a possible D gene (6 bases). Trimming stripped 4 bases from V and 1 base from J, with 10 bases between. Germline CDR1 ENHRY, CDR2 SYGVKD. This CDR3 contains 14 residues. The CDR3 bases are TGTGCCATCAGTGCGCTACAGGGGAACACTGAAGCTTTCTTT. This encodes CAISALQGNTEAFF.

This clonotype was recorded a few times. The rearrangement uses TRBV24-1 and TRBJ2-5, with D perhaps matching TRBD1 (7 bases). Trimming cost V 7 bases and J 5 bases, with 16 bases left between them. The CDR3 has 14 amino acids. Germline V gene data show CDR1 as KGHDR and CDR2 as SFDVKD. The CDR3 spells CATRKGGGQETQYF. The CDR3, as DNA: TGTGCCACCAGAAAAGGAGGGGGCCAGGAGACCCAGTACTTC.

In this sample, this clonotype turned up many times. The gene calls are TRBV7-2 and TRBJ2-1, with 9 bases aligning to TRBD2. The CDR3 contains 18 residues. Losses at the gene ends were 7 bases for V and 0 bases for J; bases not matched to a gene: 13. Looked up from germline, CDR1 is SGHTA and CDR2 is FQGNSA. The CDR3 DNA follows: TGTGCCAGCACACCAGGGCTAGCGGGGACGAGCTCCTACAATGAGCAGTTCTTC. This translates into CASTPGLAGTSSYNEQFF.

About this clonotype itself: The junction and the germline gene differ at one end; a read error may be behind it. The rearrangement uses TRBV27 and TRBJ2-1; D remains ambiguous. CDR1 is MNHEY, CDR2 SMNVEV, per germline (reference sequence). The CDR3 consists of 16 residues. CDR3: CASSLGSPGAYNERFF. In nucleotides, the CDR3 is TGTGCCAGCAGTTTAGGTTCCCCAGGCGCCTACAATGAGCGGTTCTTC.

The genes are TRBV12-3 or TRBV12-4 and TRBJ2-5, with D perhaps given as TRBD1 or TRBD2 (6 bases each). The V and J ends lost 3 bases and 5 bases respectively, with 19 bases between them. The CDR3 is 16 residues long. The CDR3 DNA reads TGTGCCAGCAGTTTTATTCTCGAGGGGGGCCGGGAGACCCAGTACTTC. Protein sequence: CASSFILEGGRETQYF.

This clonotype was seen repeatedly, ten times or more. The V and J genes are TRBV5-6 and TRBJ2-7; D is unclear. The CDR3 spans 12 residues. The germline V gene has CDR1 SGHDT and CDR2 YYEEEE. V lost 1 base, J lost 1 base, and 3 bases lay in between. The CDR3 is CASSLSSYEQYV. The CDR3 nucleotides are TGTGCCAGCAGCTTGAGTTCCTACGAGCAGTACGTC.

This clonotype appeared a few times. The chain combines TRBV25-1 with TRBJ1-1; D remains ambiguous. CDR3 length: 11 amino acids. The germline gives CDR1 MGHDK, CDR2 SYGVNS. V shed 7 bases and J shed 4 bases, with 7 bases lying between them. This CDR3 is CASTAGTEAFF. The CDR3 DNA reads as TGTGCCAGCACCGCGGGCACTGAAGCTTTCTTT.